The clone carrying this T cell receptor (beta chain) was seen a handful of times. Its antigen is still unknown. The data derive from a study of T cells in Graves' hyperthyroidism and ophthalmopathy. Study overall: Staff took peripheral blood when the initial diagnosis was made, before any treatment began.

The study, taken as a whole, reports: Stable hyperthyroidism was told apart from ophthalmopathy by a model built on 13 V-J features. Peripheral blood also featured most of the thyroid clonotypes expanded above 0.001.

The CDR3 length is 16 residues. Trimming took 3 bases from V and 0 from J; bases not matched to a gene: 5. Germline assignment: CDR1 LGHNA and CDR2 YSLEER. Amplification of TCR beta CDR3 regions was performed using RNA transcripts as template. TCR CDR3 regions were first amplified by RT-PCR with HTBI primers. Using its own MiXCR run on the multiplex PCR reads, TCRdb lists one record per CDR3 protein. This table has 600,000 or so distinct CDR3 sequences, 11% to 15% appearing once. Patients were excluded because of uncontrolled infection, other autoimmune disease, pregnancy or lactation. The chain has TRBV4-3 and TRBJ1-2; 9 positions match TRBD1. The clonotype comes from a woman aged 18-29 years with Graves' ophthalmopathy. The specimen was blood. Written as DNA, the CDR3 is TGCGCCAGCAGCCAGGGGACAGGGACAACTAACTATGGCTACACCTTC. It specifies CASSQGTGTTNYGYTF.